The 5 T cell receptor beta chains given below trace back to one sample, sequenced in a study of early T cells in non-severe SARS-CoV-2 infection. TCRdb recomputed calls from the 5' RACE reads with MiXCR, one row per CDR3 protein. The table lists about 68,000 distinct CDR3 sequences, approximately 11% of them singletons, with roughly 6% in the top ten. The sample comprised whole blood. The receptors originated from an adult who was a healthcare worker with PCR-confirmed SARS-CoV-2 infection or an uninfected control (not recorded which).

This clonotype was recorded many times. The CDR3: CSVVVQGNEQFF. CDR3 DNA sequence: TGCAGCGTTGTCGTACAGGGTAATGAGCAGTTCTTC. This rearrangement joins TRBV29-1 to TRBJ2-1, with TRBD1 as a possible D gene (6 bases). Trimming pared 4 bases from V and 7 bases from J, leaving 11 bases between. This CDR3 spans 12 amino acids. The V gene's germline CDR1 is SQVTM and CDR2 ANQGSEA.

The V call is TRBV20-1, the J call TRBJ1-2; D unresolved. The germline gives CDR1 DFQATT, CDR2 SNEGSKA (reference sequence). The CDR3 extends over 11 amino acids. V lost 5 bases to trimming and J lost 7 bases, with 11 bases between them. The CDR3 sequence: CSAVSIPGYTF. The CDR3 DNA follows: TGCAGTGCTGTTAGCATCCCTGGCTACACCTTC.

This clonotype was seen only a few times. The CDR3 coding sequence is TGTGCCAGCAGTTTTGGGCCGGGGAATAAGAACGGCTACACCTTC. Translated: CASSFGPGNKNGYTF. The chain recombines TRBV12-3 or TRBV12-4 with TRBJ1-2, with D hard to call. The V end was cut by 3 bases, the J end by 8 bases, with 19 bases between. The CDR3 contains 15 residues.

The table lists this clonotype with a few counts. The chain has TRBV9 and TRBJ1-3; no clear D gene. CDR3 length: 15 residues. The ends were cut back, 2 bases at V and 2 bases at J, with 11 bases in the middle. Germline CDR1 and CDR2: SGDLS and YYNGEE. This CDR3 reads CASSVTRVPGNTIYF. DNA of the CDR3: TGTGCCAGCAGCGTGACCAGAGTCCCTGGAAACACCATATATTTT.

CDR3 nucleotides: TGTGCCAGCAGTTACTGGGGCAGGGGCGCTGAAGCTTTCTTT. Translating it yields CASSYWGRGAEAFF. The rearrangement joins TRBV6-5 to TRBJ1-1; a possible D gene is TRBD1 (6 bases). CDR3 length: 14 residues. The germline V gene encodes CDR1 MNHEY and CDR2 SVGAGI. V lost 1 base and J 6 bases, leaving 12 bases between the germline ends.